What follows describes a single TCR beta chain. The antigen is not known. CDR1 is SEHNR, CDR2 FQNEAQ, per germline (reference sequence). J lost 0 bases, V lost 4 bases, and 15 bases had no gene match. This CDR3 contains 18 residues. Roughly 33,000 T cell genomes, or around 180 ng DNA, went into the sorted-subset replicate PCRs. Clones were sequenced by immunoSEQ multiplex PCR, and TCRdb holds only the in-frame ones, with some missing. The data contain around 650,000 clones, about 95% of them singletons. Naive-designated CD8 cells lacked CD45RO, were positively enriched for CCR7, and omitted terminally differentiated effector memory CD45RA+ cells. The donors were all Caucasian adults (living in Nashville, Tennessee). The data are from a study of shared clonotypes between healthy human individuals. The overall study: CD8 memory received one plate per donor, CD8 naive two, CD4 memory three and CD4 naive three.

Study observations and caveats: Having only a few donors restricted how much genetic and exposure-history diversity was captured.

The chain carries TRBV7-9 and TRBJ2-7, with TRBD2 matching over 7 bases. The receptor was isolated from a woman aged 25 to 39 in good health. The sequenced material came from naive CD8+ T cells sorted from blood. CDR3 residues: CASSSSKGRAGSSYEQYF. CDR3 coding DNA: TGTGCCAGCAGCTCGAGTAAGGGGAGGGCGGGGAGCTCCTACGAGCAGTACTTC.